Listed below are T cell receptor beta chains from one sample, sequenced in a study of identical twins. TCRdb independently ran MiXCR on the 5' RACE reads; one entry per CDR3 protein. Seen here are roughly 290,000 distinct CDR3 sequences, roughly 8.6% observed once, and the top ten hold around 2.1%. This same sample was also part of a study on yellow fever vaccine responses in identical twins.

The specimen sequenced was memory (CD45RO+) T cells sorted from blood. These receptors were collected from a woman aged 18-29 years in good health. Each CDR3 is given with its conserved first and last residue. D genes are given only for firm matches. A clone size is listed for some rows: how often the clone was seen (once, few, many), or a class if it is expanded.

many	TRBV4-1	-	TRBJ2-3	CASSQDADGYTQYF	TGCGCCAGCAGCCAAGATGCGGACGGCTATACGCAGTATTTT
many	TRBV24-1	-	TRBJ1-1	CATSDRNTEAFF	TGTGCCACCAGTGACAGAAACACTGAAGCTTTCTTT
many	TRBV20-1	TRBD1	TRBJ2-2	CSAEQGWGSTGELFF	TGCAGTGCTGAACAGGGGTGGGGGAGCACCGGGGAGCTGTTTTTT
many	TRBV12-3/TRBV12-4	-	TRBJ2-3	CASSTYSQVTQYF	TGTGCCAGCAGTACCTACTCGCAAGTTACGCAGTATTTT
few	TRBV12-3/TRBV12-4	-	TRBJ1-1	CASSPLGKNTEAFF	TGTGCCAGCAGTCCTCTGGGAAAGAACACTGAAGCTTTCTTT
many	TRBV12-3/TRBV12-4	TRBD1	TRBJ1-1	CASLNRRTGMNTEAFF	TGTGCCAGCCTGAATCGCAGGACAGGAATGAACACTGAAGCTTTCTTT
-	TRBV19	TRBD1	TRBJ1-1	CASRGQVFTEAFF	TGTGCCAGTAGGGGACAGGTCTTCACTGAAGCTTTCTTT
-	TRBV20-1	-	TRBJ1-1	CSARRLNTEAFF	TGCAGTGCGAGACGGTTAAACACTGAAGCTTTCTTT
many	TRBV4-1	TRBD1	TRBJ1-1	CASSRDRGLEAFF	TGCGCCAGCAGCCGCGACAGGGGGCTTGAAGCTTTCTTT
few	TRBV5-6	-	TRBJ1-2	CASSLVSGFYGYTF	TGTGCCAGCAGCTTGGTATCCGGGTTCTATGGCTACACCTTC
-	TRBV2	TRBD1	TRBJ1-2	CASSVVGGAGGYTF	TGTGCCAGCAGTGTTGTAGGGGGCGCCGGCGGCTACACCTTC
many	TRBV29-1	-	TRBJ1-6	CSVVESANSPLHF	TGCAGCGTTGTCGAGTCGGCAAATTCACCCCTCCACTTT
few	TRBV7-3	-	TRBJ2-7	CASSLSGGGFYEQYF	TGTGCCAGCAGCTTAAGCGGAGGGGGCTTCTACGAGCAGTACTTC
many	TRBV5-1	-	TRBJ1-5	CASSLDSPGVTPQHF	TGCGCCAGCAGCTTGGATTCCCCTGGGGTGACGCCCCAGCATTTT
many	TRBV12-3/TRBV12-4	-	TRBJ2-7	CASSFRGYEQYF	TGTGCCAGCAGTTTCCGCGGCTACGAGCAGTACTTC
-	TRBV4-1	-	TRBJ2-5	CASSQGHSRDQETQYF	TGCGCCAGCAGCCAAGGGCATTCCCGGGATCAAGAGACCCAGTACTTC
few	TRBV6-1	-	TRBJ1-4	CASSPQKDDEKLFF	TGTGCCAGCAGCCCCCAGAAGGACGATGAAAAACTGTTTTTT
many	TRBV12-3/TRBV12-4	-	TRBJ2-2	CASSLRGLNTGELFF	TGTGCCAGCAGTTTACGAGGGCTCAACACCGGGGAGCTGTTTTTT
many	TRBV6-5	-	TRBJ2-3	CASSYGAGARTDTQYF	TGTGCCAGCAGTTACGGTGCGGGGGCCCGCACAGATACGCAGTATTTT
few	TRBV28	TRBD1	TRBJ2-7	CATAPLSGQVSFYEQYF	TGTGCCACTGCCCCTCTTTCCGGACAGGTCTCCTTCTACGAGCAGTACTTC
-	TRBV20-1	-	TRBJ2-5	CSARGQVEDRDTQWETQYF	TGCAGTGCTAGAGGCCAGGTTGAAGACCGGGACACCCAGTGGGAGACCCAGTACTTC
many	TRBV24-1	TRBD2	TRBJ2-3	CATSDLPTSGGSDTQYF	TGTGCCACCAGTGATTTACCGACTAGCGGGGGCTCAGATACGCAGTATTTT
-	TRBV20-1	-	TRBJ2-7	CSARGQRKSYEQYF	TGCAGTGCTAGAGGACAGAGAAAATCCTACGAGCAGTACTTC
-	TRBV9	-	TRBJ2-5	CASSPRHPPWTQYF	TGTGCCAGCAGCCCTCGACATCCCCCATGGACCCAGTACTTC